This TCR beta chain came from a study of regulatory T cells in long-lasting Graves disease. Through Arm-PCR of CDR3 regions and iRepertoire HTBI primers, TCR beta libraries were built. TCRdb recomputed calls from the multiplex PCR reads with MiXCR, one row per CDR3 protein. Here the sample spans almost 350,000 distinct CDR3 sequences, about 18% being singletons. CDR1 is DFQATT, CDR2 SNEGSKA, per germline (reference sequence). Trimming removed 4 bases from V and 4 bases from J; junction bases left unmatched: 8. There are 14 residues in the CDR3. Study-wide results and limits: Among persistent patients, a larger number of public clonotypes were shared (roughly 2,900) than among newly diagnosed patients (under 1,000). Newly diagnosed Graves' patients had higher TCR diversity than persistent ones.

Time point here: persistent/refractory GD, antithyroid drugs over 5 years with positive TRAb. The TCR library used RNA extracted from PBMCs. Doctors identified Graves' disease using the American Thyroid Association guidelines. About this clonotype: Its cognate antigen is unknown.

The material was peripheral blood mononuclear cells (PBMCs), obtained when the disease was refractory, from a patient treated with antithyroid drugs. This chain uses TRBV20-1 with TRBJ2-7, with 9 bases identical to TRBD1. This receptor was taken from a female donor with Graves disease. CDR3 DNA sequence: TGCAGTGCTAAACCGGGACAGGGTTCGTACGAGCAGTACTTC. Translating gives CSAKPGQGSYEQYF.